Below are 25 T cell receptor beta chains sequenced from a single sample in a study of blood T cells in healthy people across ages (dated by TCRdb to 2014 to 2015). The library relied on 5' RACE. TCRdb records Illumina HiSeq 2500 as the sequencer. The second PCR ran for about 6 to 11 cycles and used a J-beta primer mix along with a sample-barcoded 5' primer. The public reads were quality trimmed at Q25 with fastp and then assembled into clones with MiXCR by TCRdb, keeping productive beta chains. Rows with one shared CDR3 protein collapse into an entry with the most common genes and DNA. For this sample there are approximately 1,000,000 distinct CDR3 sequences; 35% to 45% appear just once. Over 10% of the sample comes from the top ten. The sample was blood. Receptors originate from a man younger than 35 in good health.

This chain joins TRBV24-1 and TRBJ2-1, with 7 bases identical to TRBD1. The trim removed 5 bases at V and 5 bases at J, leaving 14 bases unmatched. Germline values: CDR1 KGHDR, CDR2 SFDVKD. This CDR3 is 17 amino acids long. Written as DNA, the CDR3 is TGTGCCACCAGTGCCCCTCACCGGGACAGCCAGGACAATGAGCAGTTCTTC. Amino acids: CATSAPHRDSQDNEQFF.

As DNA, the CDR3 is TGTGCCAGCAGCCAAGACCAGGGGGCAAACAATGAGCAGTACTTC. Translated: CASSQDQGANNEQYF. The chain recombines TRBV4-2 with TRBJ2-1; 8 nucleotides agree with TRBD1. The better agreement between TRBJ2-7 and the DNA end casts doubt on the J call. The CDR3 covers 15 residues. Germline V gene sequence: CDR1 LGHNA, CDR2 YNFKEQ.

In this sample, this clonotype turned up a few times. The chain uses TRBV3-1 and TRBJ1-2; D is perhaps TRBD1 (6 bases). Germline-derived CDR1 and CDR2 are LGHDT and YNNKEL (reference sequence). The CDR3 sequence is 13 residues long. The germline V and J ends were trimmed by 3 bases and 8 bases, with 13 bases remaining between them. The DNA for the CDR3 is TGTGCCAGCAGCCATTTACAGGGACCCGGCTACACCTTC. Residues: CASSHLQGPGYTF.

CDR3 DNA: TGTGCCAGCAGGAAAGCGGGGCTCACAGATACGCAGTATTTT. Protein product: CASRKAGLTDTQYF. The V gene is TRBV7-2, the J gene TRBJ2-3; 7 bases are shared with TRBD2. This CDR3 spans 14 amino acids. Germline CDR1 and CDR2: SGHTA and FQGNSA. The junction had 5 bases not matched to a gene; V was cut back by 6 bases and J by 2 bases. Drawing the rest from reference TRBV7-2 and TRBJ2-3, the complete variable domain is GAGVSQSPSNKVTEKGKDVELRCDPISGHTALYWYRQSLGQGLEFLIYFQGNSAPDKSGLPSDRFSAERTGGSVSTLTIQRTQQEDSAVYLCASRKAGLTDTQYFGPGTRLTVL.

The V and J genes are TRBV11-1 and TRBJ2-1; 7 bases agree with TRBD2. Germline V gene sequence: CDR1 SGHAT, CDR2 FQDESV (reference sequence). The CDR3 runs 16 residues. With 1 base clipped from V and 1 base from J, the junction kept 4 bases outside the gene matches. This CDR3 reads CASSLGSGVSYNEQFF. As DNA, the CDR3 is TGTGCCAGCAGCTTAGGAAGCGGGGTGTCCTACAATGAGCAGTTCTTC. The full variable domain, its missing parts supplied by reference TRBV11-1 and TRBJ2-1, is EAEVAQSPRYKITEKSQAVAFWCDPISGHATLYWYRQILGQGPELLVQFQDESVVDDSQLPKDRFSAERLKGVDSTLKIQPAELGDSAMYLCASSLGSGVSYNEQFFGPGTRLTVL.

About this clonotype itself: One junction end disagrees with the germline gene, perhaps due to a read error. The rearrangement uses TRBV2 and TRBJ1-3; maybe TRBD1 (5 bases). Germline lookup yields CDR1 SNHLY and CDR2 FYNNEI. CDR3 length: 13 residues. CDR3 amino acids: CTSKGTAGNTIYF. CDR3 nucleotide sequence: TGTACCAGCAAAGGGACCGCCGGAAACACCATATATTTT.

This clonotype was counted between two and nine times. The chain employs TRBV9 and TRBJ2-1; unclear D gene. Between the trimmed V and J ends, which lost 3 bases and 0 bases, there was a span of 10 bases. This CDR3 region has 15 residues. Germline CDR1 SGDLS, CDR2 YYNGEE. CDR3 bases: TGTGCCAGCAGCGGCCGCAGACCCTCCTACAATGAGCAGTTCTTC. Protein sequence: CASSGRRPSYNEQFF.

The rearrangement uses TRBV20-1 and TRBJ1-5; 7 nucleotides match TRBD1. Germline-derived CDR1 and CDR2 are DFQATT and SNEGSKA (reference sequence). The ends lost 0 bases at V and 2 bases at J; junction bases unmatched: 7. CDR3 length equals 16 residues. The CDR3 region is CSARDTSGQGNQPQHF. CDR3 in DNA: TGCAGTGCTAGAGACACCTCCGGACAGGGCAATCAGCCCCAGCATTTT.

V usage is TRBV10-3 and J usage is TRBJ2-2, with 12 positions matching TRBD2. The junction had 5 bases not matched to a gene; V was cut back by 2 bases and J by 1 base. CDR3 length: 18 amino acids. Germline CDR1 and CDR2: ENHRY and SYGVKD. The CDR3 coding sequence is TGTGCCATCAGTGAGACGGGACTAGCGGGCCTGAACACCGGGGAGCTGTTTTTT. It translates to CAISETGLAGLNTGELFF.

The rearrangement links TRBV9 to TRBJ2-2; the match to TRBD2 covers 9 bases. This CDR3 comprises 17 residues. From germline, CDR1 is SGDLS and CDR2 YYNGEE. Trimming took 0 bases from V and 6 from J; bases not matched to a gene: 9. CDR3 bases: TGTGCCAGCAGCGTAGAATGGCGGGGGGGCTTCTCCGGGGAGCTGTTTTTT. It codes for CASSVEWRGGFSGELFF.

This clonotype was detected once. The junction and the germline gene differ at one end; a read error may be behind it. This chain links TRBV12-3 or TRBV12-4 with TRBJ2-2; D may be TRBD2 (5 bases). The CDR3 spans 16 residues. CDR3 sequence (DNA): TGTGCTAGCAGCCCAGGACTGTCAACAAACACCGGGGAGCTGTTTTTT. Encoded protein: CASSPGLSTNTGELFF.

This clonotype has just a few counts. J is TRBJ1-5 and V is TRBV5-6; weak D call: TRBD1 (6 bases). Trimming cost V 0 bases and J 5 bases, with 9 bases left between them. The CDR3 is 14 residues long. In germline, CDR1 is SGHDT, CDR2 YYEEEE. The CDR3 DNA reads TGTGCCAGCAGCTTGGCGACAGGTGATCAGCCCCAGCATTTT. As protein: CASSLATGDQPQHF.

The sample holds a few counts of this clonotype. The chain is built from TRBV11-3 and TRBJ2-7; D tentatively reads TRBD1 or TRBD2 (5 bases each). CDR1 is SGHNT, CDR2 YENEEA, per germline. The ends were cut back, 3 bases at V and 2 bases at J, with 20 bases in the middle. CDR3 length: 17 residues. The CDR3 coding sequence is TGTGCCAGCAGCTTTGGGGACCAGGGTAAAGATCCCTACGAGCAGTACTTC. This sequence encodes CASSFGDQGKDPYEQYF.

The chain combines TRBV7-9 with TRBJ2-1, with TRBD2 matching over 11 bases. The V gene end was trimmed by 4 bases and the J gene end by 7 bases; junction bases not matched to a gene: 6. There are 15 residues in the CDR3. Germline V gives CDR1 SEHNR, CDR2 FQNEAQ (reference sequence). Here the CDR3 reads CASSSGTSGENEQFF. For the CDR3, the DNA is TGTGCCAGCAGCTCCGGGACTAGCGGAGAAAATGAGCAGTTCTTC.

V and J are TRBV27 and TRBJ1-2; no clear D. The length of the CDR3 is 11 residues. Per germline, CDR1 MNHEY and CDR2 SMNVEV (reference sequence). Trimming took 5 bases from V and 7 from J, leaving 8 bases between them. Here the CDR3 reads CASSGRRGYTF. CDR3 DNA: TGTGCCAGCAGTGGGAGACGTGGCTACACCTTC.

The chain uses TRBV20-1 and TRBJ1-2; D call uncertain. Germline loops: CDR1 DFQATT, CDR2 SNEGSKA (reference sequence). The CDR3 is 13 residues long. V lost 6 bases and J lost 4, with 15 bases in between. The CDR3 is CSALYGDLYGYTF. CDR3 in DNA: TGCAGTGCGCTTTACGGGGATCTCTATGGCTACACCTTC.

The J gene is TRBJ1-4, the V gene TRBV2; tentative D call: TRBD1 (6 bases). Between the trimmed V and J ends, which lost 2 bases and 6 bases, there was a span of 10 bases. This CDR3 has 14 amino acids. Germline assignment: CDR1 SNHLY and CDR2 FYNNEI. This CDR3 reads CASSEPRTDEKLFF. The CDR3 DNA reads TGTGCCAGCAGTGAACCAAGGACAGATGAAAAACTGTTTTTT.

The chain employs TRBV3-1 and TRBJ2-6; weak D call: TRBD1 (5 bases). CDR1 and CDR2 (germline): LGHDT, YNNKEL (reference sequence). The CDR3 has 15 amino acids. With 2 bases removed from V and 0 bases from J, the gap between germline ends came to 5 bases. The CDR3 protein is CASSQQGSGANVLTF. Written as DNA, the CDR3 is TGTGCCAGCAGCCAACAGGGCTCTGGGGCCAACGTCCTGACTTTC.

This CDR3 is CASSSKQGRNEKLFF. Here the CDR3 DNA reads TGTGCCAGCAGTTCTAAACAGGGTAGGAACGAAAAACTGTTTTTT. The V and J genes are TRBV28 and TRBJ1-4, with TRBD1 as a possible D gene (6 bases). The CDR3 spans 15 residues. Germline V lookup: CDR1 MDHEN, CDR2 SYDVKM. The V gene lost 4 bases and the J gene lost 8 bases, with 17 bases spanning the gap.

V gene TRBV6-1 combines with J gene TRBJ1-2; TRBD1 might be the D (5 bases). Trimming removed 4 bases at V and 4 bases at J, with 13 bases between. The CDR3 is 14 residues long. Germline CDR1 and CDR2: MNHNS and SASEGT. CDR3 in amino acids: CASSGGGFGYGYTF. CDR3 in DNA: TGTGCCAGCAGTGGCGGGGGATTCGGCTATGGCTACACCTTC.

This rearrangement joins TRBV7-2 to TRBJ2-3, with D perhaps matching TRBD2 (5 bases). The length of the CDR3 is 12 residues. V was pared by 5 bases and J by 14 bases, with 17 bases between. The germline gives CDR1 SGHTA, CDR2 FQGNSA. CDR3 coding DNA: TGTGCCAGCAGCCCCGGGAACTGTTGGGGGTATTTT. This codes for CASSPGNCWGYF.

This chain joins TRBV28 and TRBJ1-5; no firm D call. The germline CDR1 and CDR2 sequences are MDHEN and SYDVKM. The length of the CDR3 is 17 residues. Trimming removed 5 bases from V and 0 bases from J, with 17 bases in between. CDR3 DNA: TGTGCCAGCAGTCCATTAGGGATGTCTTATAGCAATCAGCCCCAGCATTTT. Residues: CASSPLGMSYSNQPQHF. The whole variable domain, filled in from reference TRBV28 and TRBJ1-5, reads DVKVTQSSRYLVKRTGEKVFLECVQDMDHENMFWYRQDPGLGLRLIYFSYDVKMKEKGDIPEGYSVSREKKERFSLILESASTNQTSMYLCASSPLGMSYSNQPQHFGDGTRLSIL.

This clonotype was seen more than once but under ten times. The rearrangement links TRBV20-1 to TRBJ1-4; D is undetermined. Germline values: CDR1 DFQATT, CDR2 SNEGSKA (reference sequence). The CDR3 consists of 13 residues. Trimming pared 0 bases from V and 5 bases from J, leaving 7 bases between. CDR3: CSAREEPNEKLFF. CDR3 DNA sequence: TGCAGTGCTAGAGAAGAGCCCAATGAAAAACTGTTTTTT.

The chain recombines TRBV12-3 or TRBV12-4 with TRBJ2-7; 7 bases line up with TRBD2. Matching the DNA end better, TRBJ2-4 makes the J call doubtful. CDR3 length equals 15 residues. The CDR3 DNA reads as TGTGCCAGCAGTCAGCGGGACCTAAACAAAAACATTCAGTACTTC. Its translation is CASSQRDLNKNIQYF.

Here the CDR3 DNA reads TGTGCCAGCAGCTCCGCTAGCGGGGGGGCTGTTGAGCAGTTCTTC. Translation: CASSSASGGAVEQFF. The rearrangement joins TRBV7-9 to TRBJ2-1; 12 nucleotides agree with TRBD2. The V gene's germline CDR1 is SEHNR and CDR2 FQNEAQ (reference sequence). The junction had 7 bases not matched to a gene; V was cut back by 4 bases and J by 9 bases. CDR3 size: 15 residues.